This passage covers 2 T cell receptor beta chains from one sample sequenced in a study of cytomegalovirus exposure and HLA in healthy donors. The PCR ran on 60 Vbeta and 13 Jbeta primers. Profiled with immunoSEQ multiplex PCR; TCRdb holds only in-frame clones, not every one. The data hold fewer than 250,000 clones, with roughly 87% observed a single time. The sequenced material came from PBMCs. These TCRs come from a man between 40 and 49 years old in good health and CMV-seropositive.

The rearrangement joins TRBV19 to TRBJ1-1; D is perhaps TRBD1 (5 bases). The germline V gene encodes CDR1 LNHDA and CDR2 SQIVND (reference sequence). Trimming cost V 1 base and J 3 bases, with 9 bases left between them. The CDR3 contains 14 residues. The CDR3 here is CASSIGRGHTEAFF. The CDR3, as DNA: TGTGCCAGTAGTATAGGGAGGGGTCACACTGAAGCTTTCTTT.

The chain couples TRBV11-2 to TRBJ1-1; maybe TRBD1 (5 bases). This CDR3 spans 14 amino acids. Germline lookup yields CDR1 SGHAT and CDR2 FQNNGV. Deletions cut 3 bases from V and 4 bases from J, with 12 bases between. In DNA form, the CDR3 reads TGTGCCAGCAGCTTTCCAGGGCGGATCACTGAAGCTTTCTTT. It specifies CASSFPGRITEAFF.